This TCR beta chain was sequenced for a study of metastatic and nonmetastatic thyroid tumors (dated by TCRdb to the early 2020s). In the study overall: For patients with malignant and with benign thyroid disease, the researchers compared repertoires between peripheral blood samples and tumor or nodule tissue samples.

Library prep was done by PCR. The data were produced on an Illumina HiSeq 4000. High-throughput sequencing was used to profile the TCR beta-chain CDR3 region of every patient. In the authors' own workflow: The researchers built a classifier to tell apart papillary thyroid cancer patients with distant metastasis, based on CDR3 differences among clinicopathological groups. The Shannon index was used to measure repertoire diversity, and the Morisita-Horn index was used to measure how similar tumor and blood repertoires were. TCRdb redid the processing of the public reads, applying fastp at Q25 and MiXCR, and retained in-frame beta chains. The V and J calls reflect TCRdb's pipeline rather than the authors' work. For this sample there are fewer than 35,000 clones; more than 20% appear just once. Clones ranked in the top ten supply about 2.5% of the sample. This clone has a count of ten or more. This clone's antigen is unknown. It may be a read error: a sequence one base away is much more abundant.

No patient had received any treatment before thyroid surgery. Using T-cell receptor beta sequencing, the study looked back at clinical samples from patients collected from the early 2010s to the late 2010s. V is cut back by 4 bases and J by 5 bases, with 10 bases in the junction unmatched. Per the germline V gene, MDHEN is the CDR1 and SYDVKM is the CDR2. From the cysteine up to the phenylalanine, the CDR3 has a length of 16 residues. The only DNA kept is the CDR3, 48 bases in frame from the first base. Paper-wide results and their limitations: In both blood and tumor samples, malignant tumors were reported to have significantly higher TCR beta diversity than benign nodules.

The chain employs TRBV28 and TRBJ1-5; TRBD1 lines up with 8 middle nucleotides. The clonotype comes from a female donor with papillary thyroid cancer or a benign thyroid nodule (not recorded which). Some clones in this sample may be carry-over from other donors' samples. The sequenced sample was blood. The CDR3 here reads CASSSGGRGPDQPQHF. The DNA sequence is TGTGCCAGCAGTTCTGGCGGCAGGGGGCCGGATCAGCCCCAGCATTTT. The full variable domain, completed from the reference TRBV28 and TRBJ1-5 proteins outside the CDR3, reads DVKVTQSSRYLVKRTGEKVFLECVQDMDHENMFWYRQDPGLGLRLIYFSYDVKMKEKGDIPEGYSVSREKKERFSLILESASTNQTSMYLCASSSGGRGPDQPQHFGDGTRLSIL.